Reported below is one TCR beta chain. Those who participated ranged in age from roughly 18 to 89 years and resided in 20 to 30 US areas. Participants' own reports of clinical history determined their cohort assignment. The data were taken from a study of blood T cell repertoires in COVID-19. Whole-study context: From T cells, B-cell-depleted T cells, or PBMCs came the material, which was cDNA or gDNA.

Authors' methods: Amplification with reference gene primers provided the estimates of nucleated cell counts. Assay used: immunoSEQ multiplex PCR; TCRdb lists only in-frame clones, some missing. V and J calls and clone size come straight from that table; D and trimming were deduced from the DNA. Of hundreds of thousands of clones detected, 87% appear once; the ten largest clones hold about 2.1%. CDR3 size: 13 residues. Trimming cost V 7 bases and J 0 bases, with 9 bases left between them. CDR1 and CDR2 from the germline V gene are MNHEY and SVGAGI. Sequenced input: PBMCs or T cells enriched from blood (not recorded which). V is TRBV6-5 and J is TRBJ1-2; the D is unclear. The receptor was isolated from a woman younger than 30 with acute COVID-19. CDR3 nucleotides: TGTGCCAGCAAGCAACAGACTAACTATGGCTACACCTTC. It yields the protein CASKQQTNYGYTF.